Presented here are 9 T cell receptor beta chains from one specimen sequenced in a study of T cell repertoires in cytomegalovirus infection. TCRdb passed the reads through MiXCR, listing each CDR3 protein once. This table has hundreds of thousands of distinct CDR3 sequences, roughly 26% appearing once. Sequencing was done on a sample of CD8+ T cells from PBMCs. The receptors were sampled from a human donor in good health (CMV status not recorded). Some clones in this sample may be carry-over from other donors' samples.

The sample holds a few counts of this clonotype. A read error may produce the germline difference seen at one junction end. The chain links TRBV5-1 to TRBJ2-1; the match to TRBD2 covers 8 bases. The CDR3 has 14 residues. Looked up from germline, CDR1 is SGHRS and CDR2 is YFSETQ. CDR3 DNA: TGTGCCAGCAGTATCGGGGGGGCCAACAATGAGCAGTTCTTC. Its translation: CASSIGGANNEQFF.

This chain joins TRBV6-6 and TRBJ2-4, with a weak D call TRBD1 (5 bases). With 5 bases removed from V and 0 bases from J, the gap between germline ends came to 11 bases. Germline CDR1 reads MNHNY; CDR2 reads SVGAGI (reference sequence). The CDR3 is 15 residues long. The CDR3 protein is CASSSRVLAKNIQYF. The DNA for the CDR3 is TGTGCCAGCAGTAGCAGGGTCCTAGCCAAAAACATTCAGTACTTC.

The chain uses TRBV28 and TRBJ2-3; either TRBD1 or TRBD2 may fit D (5 bases each). Germline loops: CDR1 MDHEN, CDR2 SYDVKM. The length of the CDR3 is 14 residues. V was pared by 1 base and J by 5 bases, with 10 bases between. CDR3 sequence (DNA): TGTGCCAGCAGTTTATTACGGGACGGAGATACGCAGTATTTT. It yields the protein CASSLLRDGDTQYF.

The J gene is TRBJ2-7, the V gene TRBV3-1; 10 positions agree with TRBD1. The CDR3 runs 16 residues. The V and J ends lost 4 bases and 7 bases, in that order; junction bases with no gene match: 13. Germline CDR1 is LGHDT and CDR2 is YNNKEL (reference sequence). CDR3 protein: CASSPGRGTGVGEQYV. The CDR3 DNA reads as TGTGCCAGCAGCCCCGGCCGCGGGACAGGGGTAGGGGAGCAGTACGTC.

The chain recombines TRBV20-1 with TRBJ1-2; a weak D match, TRBD1 (5 bases). The CDR3 is 13 amino acids. The germline V gene has CDR1 DFQATT and CDR2 SNEGSKA (reference sequence). Trimming left V 7 bases short and J 1 base short, with 13 bases between. This CDR3 is CSGMPTDNYGYTF. The CDR3 DNA follows: TGCAGTGGCATGCCGACAGATAACTATGGCTACACCTTC.

This clonotype was detected only a few times. The chain joins TRBV6-1 to TRBJ2-5; the match to TRBD1 covers 8 bases. The CDR3 has 16 amino acids. The germline gives CDR1 MNHNS, CDR2 SASEGT. Unmatched junction bases numbered 7, after V lost 3 bases and J lost 1 base. The CDR3 bases are TGTGCCAGCAGTGAGGGACAGGCATATAGCCAAGAGACCCAGTACTTC. Translating gives CASSEGQAYSQETQYF.

This clonotype was found many times. The chain joins TRBV7-3 to TRBJ2-3; D call uncertain. Between the trimmed V and J ends, which lost 5 bases and 14 bases, there was a span of 17 bases. Germline CDR1 reads SGHTA; CDR2 reads FQGTGA. CDR3 size: 12 residues. As DNA, the CDR3 is TGTGCCAGCAGCCCTACGGACCCCCAGCGGTATTTT. It yields the protein CASSPTDPQRYF. Full variable domain (missing parts from reference TRBV7-3 and TRBJ2-3): GAGVSQTPSNKVTEKGKYVELRCDPISGHTALYWYRQSLGQGPEFLIYFQGTGAADDSGLPNDRFFAVRPEGSVSTLKIQRTERGDSAVYLCASSPTDPQRYFGPGTRLTVL.

This clonotype was counted at least ten times. The chain combines TRBV7-6 with TRBJ1-2; TRBD1 matches 7 bases. From germline, CDR1 is SGHVS and CDR2 FNYEAQ. The junction had 14 bases not matched to a gene; V was cut back by 5 bases and J by 8 bases. This CDR3 region has 15 residues. CDR3 sequence reads: CASSGGDRVKNGYTF. DNA for the CDR3: TGTGCCAGCAGCGGGGGAGACAGGGTGAAGAACGGCTACACCTTC.

This clonotype was counted between two and nine times. CDR3 in DNA: TGTGCCAGCAGTTACAGAGGGACTAATCGGCATGGCTACACCTTC. Protein product: CASSYRGTNRHGYTF. This chain links TRBV6-2 or TRBV6-3 with TRBJ1-2, with D perhaps matching TRBD1 (5 bases). Per the germline V gene, CDR1 is MNHEY and CDR2 is SVGEGT. Between the trimmed V and J ends, which lost 2 bases and 6 bases, there was a span of 16 bases. This CDR3 spans 15 amino acids.